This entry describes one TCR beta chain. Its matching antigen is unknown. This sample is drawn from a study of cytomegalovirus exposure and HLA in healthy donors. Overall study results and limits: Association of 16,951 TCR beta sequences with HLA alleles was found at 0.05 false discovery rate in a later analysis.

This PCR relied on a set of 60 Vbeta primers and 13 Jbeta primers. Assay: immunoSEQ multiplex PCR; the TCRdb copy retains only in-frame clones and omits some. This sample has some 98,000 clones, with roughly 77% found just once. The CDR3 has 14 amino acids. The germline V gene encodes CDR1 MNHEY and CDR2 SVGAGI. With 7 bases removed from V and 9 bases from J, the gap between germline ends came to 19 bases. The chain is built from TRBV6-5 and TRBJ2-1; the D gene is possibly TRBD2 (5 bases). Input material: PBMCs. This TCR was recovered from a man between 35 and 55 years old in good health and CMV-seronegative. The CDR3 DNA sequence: TGTGCCAGCACTGAGGGTACGGGGTATAGTGAGCAGTTCTTC. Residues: CASTEGTGYSEQFF.